The 28 T cell receptor beta chains in this list originate from one sample, sequenced in a study of long-term antiretroviral therapy in people with HIV. Researchers report immunoSEQ v3.0 was run at survey level. Sequenced by immunoSEQ multiplex PCR; TCRdb stores in-frame clones only, minus some. The sample includes 29,000 or so clones, 85% to 95% of them seen just once. This specimen was unsorted PBMCs, taken about 7.4 years after starting antiretroviral therapy. The receptors come from a middle-aged man with HIV.

V and J are TRBV5-6 and TRBJ1-1; TRBD1 might be the D (5 bases). CDR3 length equals 14 residues. With 0 bases removed from V and 5 bases from J, the gap between germline ends came to 11 bases. In germline, CDR1 is SGHDT, CDR2 YYEEEE. CDR3: CASSLGQSRTEAFF. The CDR3 DNA is TGTGCCAGCAGCTTGGGACAGTCGCGGACTGAAGCTTTCTTT.

The rearrangement links TRBV11-1 to TRBJ2-7; no clear D. Trimming pared 4 bases from V and 1 base from J, leaving 11 bases between. The CDR3 extends over 14 amino acids. Germline-derived CDR1 and CDR2 are SGHAT and FQDESV (reference sequence). The CDR3 spells CASSSSSRSYEQYF. The DNA of the CDR3 is TGTGCCAGCAGCTCCTCTTCCCGATCCTACGAGCAGTACTTC.

The V and J genes are TRBV30 and TRBJ2-3; 12 bases line up with TRBD2. The trim removed 4 bases at V and 8 bases at J, leaving 4 bases unmatched. CDR1 and CDR2 (germline): GTSNPN, SVGIG (reference sequence). The CDR3 length is 13 residues. The CDR3 DNA sequence: TGTGCCTGGACTAGCGGGGGGGCCGGTACGCAGTATTTT. Encoded protein: CAWTSGGAGTQYF.

The rearrangement links TRBV30 to TRBJ2-7; tentative D call: TRBD2 (6 bases). This CDR3 region has 12 residues. Germline values: CDR1 GTSNPN, CDR2 SVGIG (reference sequence). The V end lost 2 bases, the J end lost 5 bases, and 10 bases lay between the germline ends. CDR3 loop: CAWSSGSDEQYF. The CDR3 DNA reads TGTGCCTGGAGTTCCGGGAGCGACGAGCAGTACTTC.

This sequence joins TRBV5-5 and TRBJ1-1; 7 positions agree with TRBD1. V lost 7 bases to trimming and J lost 2 bases; unmatched junction nucleotides: 5. The CDR3 runs to 13 residues. Germline-derived CDR1 and CDR2 are SGHKS and YYEKEE (reference sequence). The CDR3 DNA reads TGTGCCAGCGCGGGACAGCAAAACACTGAAGCTTTCTTT. Protein product: CASAGQQNTEAFF.

The chain is built from TRBV7-3 and TRBJ1-2; TRBD1 matches at 7 bases. This CDR3 is built from 14 residues. V trimming: 2 bases; J trimming: 3 bases; junction bases outside the gene matches: 3. In germline, CDR1 is SGHTA, CDR2 FQGTGA. The CDR3 is CASSLVGTDYGYTF. CDR3 DNA: TGTGCCAGCAGCTTAGTCGGGACAGACTATGGCTACACCTTC.

This clone was observed once. The chain combines TRBV28 with TRBJ2-7; TRBD1 aligns across 12 bases. The CDR3 runs 15 residues. Trimming cost V 0 bases and J 6 bases; bases outside gene matches: 3. Germline assignment: CDR1 MDHEN and CDR2 SYDVKM. The CDR3 bases are TGTGCCAGCAGTTTATGGGGACAGGGGGCGGTCGAGCAGTACTTC. Translating gives CASSLWGQGAVEQYF.

This clone was recorded a few times. V is TRBV21-1 and J is TRBJ1-6; the table's D call, TRBD1, has no DNA check behind it. TRBV21-1 constitutes a pseudogene. The CDR3 contains 16 residues. This CDR3 reads CASSKTGGIYNSPLHF. For the CDR3, the DNA is TGTGCCAGCAGCAAGACAGGGGGCATCTATAATTCACCCCTCCACTTT.

V and J are TRBV11-2 and TRBJ2-7; TRBD2 might be the D (7 bases). Germline loops: CDR1 SGHAT, CDR2 FQNNGV. V was pared by 2 bases and J by 4 bases, with 24 bases between. The CDR3 consists of 18 residues. CDR3 in amino acids: CASSLQAAGRGLPYEQYF. The CDR3 bases are TGTGCCAGCAGCTTACAAGCCGCAGGGCGGGGGCTCCCATACGAGCAGTACTTC.

CDR3 residues: CASSEDDGGLTDTQYF. CDR3 DNA sequence: TGTGCCAGCAGTGAAGATGACGGGGGCCTCACAGATACGCAGTATTTT. J is TRBJ2-3 and V is TRBV2; the D call may be TRBD1 or TRBD2 (6 bases each). V was clipped by 1 base and J by 2 bases, with 13 bases between them. This CDR3 region has 16 residues. Per germline, CDR1 SNHLY and CDR2 FYNNEI.

The V and J genes are TRBV7-3 and TRBJ2-7, with a tentative D call TRBD1 (6 bases). Germline V gene data show CDR1 as SGHTA and CDR2 as FQGTGA. CDR3 length: 15 amino acids. The V gene lost 2 bases and the J gene lost 2 bases, with 13 bases spanning the gap. CDR3 in amino acids: CASSLQGQQPYEQYF. CDR3 DNA sequence: TGTGCCAGCAGCTTACAAGGACAGCAACCCTACGAGCAGTACTTC.

This clone was recorded once. This rearrangement joins TRBV4-3 to TRBJ1-4; TRBD1 might be the D (5 bases). Germline lookup yields CDR1 LGHNA and CDR2 YSLEER. V was shortened by 5 bases and J by 3 bases, with 13 bases between the two germline ends. The CDR3 is 15 residues long. Here the CDR3 reads CASSARVGANEKLFF. In nucleotides, the CDR3 is TGCGCCAGCAGCGCTAGGGTAGGGGCTAATGAAAAACTGTTTTTT.

In this sample, this clone turned up a few times. V is TRBV20-1 and J is TRBJ1-1; D unclear. The CDR3 has 11 residues. Trimming removed 6 bases from V and 2 bases from J, with 7 bases in between. CDR1 DFQATT and CDR2 SNEGSKA come from the germline V gene (reference sequence). CDR3 sequence (DNA): TGCAGTGCGGGCAGCAACACTGAAGCTTTCTTT. As protein: CSAGSNTEAFF.

The V call is TRBV6-6, the J call TRBJ1-1; the D gene is possibly TRBD1 (6 bases). In germline, CDR1 is MNHNY, CDR2 SVGAGI (reference sequence). V lost 0 bases, J lost 5 bases, and 10 bases lay in between. The CDR3 sequence is 14 residues long. This chain's CDR3 is CASSYSGGRTEAFF. Here the CDR3 DNA reads TGTGCCAGCAGTTACTCAGGGGGAAGGACTGAAGCTTTCTTT.

V and J are TRBV29-1 and TRBJ1-2; 7 bases map to TRBD1. The CDR3 extends over 13 amino acids. Germline loops: CDR1 SQVTM, CDR2 ANQGSEA. The V and J ends lost 7 bases and 4 bases, in that order; junction bases with no gene match: 9. The DNA for the CDR3 is TGCAGCGCCGACAGGGAGGAAGGCTATGGCTACACCTTC. Its protein is CSADREEGYGYTF. The variable domain in full, with the rest retrieved from reference TRBV29-1 and TRBJ1-2, is SAVISQKPSRDICQRGTSLTIQCQVDSQVTMMFWYRQQPGQSLTLIATANQGSEATYESGFVIDKFPISRPNLTFSTLTVSNMSPEDSSIYLCSADREEGYGYTFGSGTRLTVV.

The chain couples TRBV19 to TRBJ1-6; 9 bases line up with TRBD1. CDR3 length equals 20 residues. The germline V gene encodes CDR1 LNHDA and CDR2 SQIVND (reference sequence). Trimming removed 5 bases from V and 0 bases from J; junction bases left unmatched: 14. CDR3 protein: CASSPVPGQGPSSYNSPLHF. The CDR3 DNA reads as TGTGCCAGTAGTCCTGTCCCGGGACAGGGACCGAGCTCCTATAATTCACCCCTCCACTTT.

The rearrangement uses TRBV9 and TRBJ1-2; 7 bases are a match to TRBD1. V lost 4 bases and J lost 2; bases outside the gene matches: 11. CDR3 length: 16 residues. Germline CDR1 reads SGDLS; CDR2 reads YYNGEE. Here the CDR3 DNA reads TGTGCCAGCAGCTCGGATGACAGGGAGCTCAACTATGGCTACACCTTC. Protein: CASSSDDRELNYGYTF.

This clone has a single count. This rearrangement joins TRBV25-1 to TRBJ2-2; D perhaps matches TRBD1 (5 bases). Trimming took off 6 bases at V and 2 bases at J, with 13 bases between the two ends. CDR1 and CDR2 (germline): MGHDK, SYGVNS. This CDR3 is built from 15 residues. Written as DNA, the CDR3 is TGTGCCAGCAGCGCCAGGCAGGGCAACACCGGGGAGCTGTTTTTT. Amino acids: CASSARQGNTGELFF.

The chain joins TRBV30 to TRBJ1-1; the match to TRBD1 covers 8 bases. Trimming took 0 bases from V and 4 from J; bases not matched to a gene: 4. The CDR3 totals 14 residues. The germline V gene has CDR1 GTSNPN and CDR2 SVGIG (reference sequence). The CDR3 bases are TGTGCCTGGAGTGTACTACAGGGGGTCACTGAAGCTTTCTTT. Protein product: CAWSVLQGVTEAFF.

The chain carries TRBV4-3 and TRBJ2-3, with 9 bases lining up with TRBD2. J lost 4 bases, V lost 1 base, and 9 bases had no gene match. The CDR3 has 17 amino acids. Germline values: CDR1 LGHNA, CDR2 YSLEER. In DNA form, the CDR3 reads TGCGCCAGCAGCCAAGGTCCGGCGGGGGGGCGGTCAGATACGCAGTATTTT. This translates into CASSQGPAGGRSDTQYF.

The rearrangement links TRBV5-1 to TRBJ2-5; D is ambiguous. The DNA matches TRBJ2-7 better at its end, which makes the J call doubtful. The CDR3 runs to 13 residues. Germline CDR1 reads SGHRS; CDR2 reads YFSETQ. CDR3 residues: CASSLAVGYEQYF. The CDR3 DNA is TGCGCCAGCAGCTTGGCCGTTGGGTACGAGCAGTACTTC.

V is TRBV5-5 and J is TRBJ1-4; possibly TRBD1 for D (5 bases). The V gene lost 1 base and the J gene lost 8 bases, with 18 bases spanning the gap. Germline V CDR1 and CDR2: SGHKS, YYEKEE (reference sequence). The CDR3 length is 16 residues. In DNA form, the CDR3 reads TGTGCCAGCAGCTTGTCTTCTCCAGGGTTGAGAGAAAAACTGTTTTTT. It specifies CASSLSSPGLREKLFF.

The J gene is TRBJ2-3, the V gene TRBV4-1; D remains ambiguous. Germline V gives CDR1 MGHRA, CDR2 YSYEKL. The V end was cut by 1 base, the J end by 10 bases, with 21 bases between. This CDR3 region has 16 residues. CDR3 nucleotides: TGCGCCAGCAGCCAAGGACCCCTGGGCTCAAGAGTAGCGCAGTATTTT. It specifies CASSQGPLGSRVAQYF.

The DNA of the CDR3 is TGTGCCAGCAGCTTGGGACAGAGCTCTGGAAACACCATATATTTT. Translated, it gives CASSLGQSSGNTIYF. The chain couples TRBV5-6 to TRBJ1-3, with a possible D match to TRBD1 (5 bases). The CDR3 runs to 15 residues. Trimming removed 0 bases from V and 0 bases from J, with 7 bases in between. CDR1 and CDR2 from the germline V gene are SGHDT and YYEEEE.

The J gene is TRBJ2-7, the V gene TRBV4-3; the D gene could be TRBD1 or TRBD2 (7 bases each). The CDR3 extends over 17 amino acids. Trimming pared 1 base from V and 3 bases from J, leaving 19 bases between. Germline V gene data show CDR1 as LGHNA and CDR2 as YSLEER. The CDR3 loop reads CASSQGVSGTALYEQYF. CDR3 DNA: TGCGCCAGCAGCCAAGGGGTGAGCGGGACAGCCCTCTACGAGCAGTACTTC.

The chain employs TRBV7-9 and TRBJ2-7, with a weak D call TRBD1 (5 bases). The CDR3 covers 16 residues. The germline CDR1 and CDR2 sequences are SEHNR and FQNEAQ (reference sequence). V gave up 5 bases and J gave up 0 bases, with 17 bases separating them. In nucleotides, the CDR3 is TGTGCCAGCAGCCCGGTGCAGGGAATCGACTCCTACGAGCAGTACTTC. This encodes CASSPVQGIDSYEQYF.

The chain carries TRBV10-3 and TRBJ2-6; TRBD1 is a possible D gene (6 bases). This CDR3 has 17 residues. CDR1 and CDR2 from the germline V gene are ENHRY and SYGVKD. Trimming stripped 0 bases from V and 0 bases from J, with 9 bases between. The CDR3 region is CAISESGGGSGANVLTF. The CDR3 DNA sequence: TGTGCCATCAGTGAGTCAGGGGGTGGCTCTGGGGCCAACGTCCTGACTTTC.

Regarding this clone: The sample holds other DNA sequences that translate to the same CDR3. The V call is TRBV19, the J call TRBJ2-5, with D unresolved. V was shortened by 3 bases and J by 2 bases, with 7 bases between the two germline ends. CDR3 length: 13 residues. In germline, CDR1 is LNHDA, CDR2 SQIVND (reference sequence). The CDR3 nucleotides read TGTGCCAGTAGTATTGGTCCGCAAGAGACCCAGTACTTC. Translation gives CASSIGPQETQYF.